The rows below give T cell receptor beta chains drawn from one sample of a study of OX40 agonist ivuxolimab in advanced cancers. This table comes from immunoSEQ multiplex PCR, and its TCRdb copy is limited to in-frame clones, with some not included. The sample contains roughly 100,000 clones, around 85% of which appear only once. The source material was CD4+ or CD8+ T cells sorted from blood, sampled in a trial of the OX40 agonist ivuxolimab. These receptors all come from an adult with an advanced solid tumor such as melanoma, head and neck, liver or kidney cancer. Each CDR3 is given with its conserved first and last residue. The order of the fields is clone size, J gene, D gene, V gene, CDR3 protein, CDR3 DNA. A D gene is named only where the DNA matches it firmly. Size is stated for part of the rows, as once, few or many counts, or as a class when the clone is expanded.

clone_size: NA
j_call: TRBJ2-1
d_call: NA
v_call: TRBV5-4
cdr3_aa: CASSLGGEQFF
cdr3_nt: TGTGCCAGCAGCTTGGGGGGTGAGCAGTTCTTC

clone_size: few
j_call: TRBJ2-7
d_call: NA
v_call: TRBV9
cdr3_aa: CASSANPDDEQYF
cdr3_nt: TGTGCCAGCAGCGCCAATCCAGACGACGAGCAGTACTTC

clone_size: NA
j_call: TRBJ2-5
d_call: NA
v_call: TRBV7-9
cdr3_aa: CASSLTWTDRETQYF
cdr3_nt: TGTGCCAGCAGCTTGACGTGGACGGACCGAGAGACCCAGTACTTC

clone_size: NA
j_call: TRBJ2-1
d_call: NA
v_call: TRBV5-4
cdr3_aa: CASSLALNYNEQFF
cdr3_nt: TGTGCCAGCAGCTTGGCACTAAATTACAATGAGCAGTTCTTC

clone_size: once
j_call: TRBJ2-5
d_call: TRBD1
v_call: TRBV30
cdr3_aa: CAFERDRGISIPQYF
cdr3_nt: TGTGCCTTCGAGAGGGACAGGGGCATCTCCATTCCCCAGTACTTC

clone_size: few
j_call: TRBJ2-3
d_call: NA
v_call: TRBV28
cdr3_aa: CASSPRERYTDTQYF
cdr3_nt: TGTGCCAGCAGTCCCCGGGAGCGCTACACAGATACGCAGTATTTT

clone_size: NA
j_call: TRBJ2-1
d_call: NA
v_call: TRBV7-9
cdr3_aa: CASSYNFGFYNEQFF
cdr3_nt: TGTGCCAGCAGCTACAACTTCGGTTTCTACAATGAGCAGTTCTTC

clone_size: NA
j_call: TRBJ2-7
d_call: NA
v_call: TRBV5-1
cdr3_aa: CASSSSRSYEQYF
cdr3_nt: TGCGCCAGCAGCAGTTCCCGCTCCTACGAGCAGTACTTC

clone_size: NA
j_call: TRBJ2-7
d_call: NA
v_call: TRBV30
cdr3_aa: CAWSVFHEQYF
cdr3_nt: TGTGCCTGGAGTGTATTTCACGAGCAGTACTTC

clone_size: NA
j_call: TRBJ1-1
d_call: NA
v_call: TRBV19
cdr3_aa: CASSGPQHTEAFF
cdr3_nt: TGTGCCAGTAGTGGGCCCCAGCACACTGAAGCTTTCTTT

clone_size: NA
j_call: TRBJ2-7
d_call: NA
v_call: TRBV18
cdr3_aa: CASSQEGEQYF
cdr3_nt: TGTGCCAGCTCACAGGAGGGGGAGCAGTACTTC

clone_size: NA
j_call: TRBJ1-1
d_call: TRBD1
v_call: TRBV27
cdr3_aa: CASRKQGATEAFF
cdr3_nt: TGTGCCAGCAGAAAACAGGGGGCGACTGAAGCTTTCTTT

clone_size: NA
j_call: TRBJ2-7
d_call: NA
v_call: TRBV15
cdr3_aa: CATSDEQGSYEQYF
cdr3_nt: TGTGCCACCAGTGACGAACAGGGCTCCTACGAGCAGTACTTC

clone_size: NA
j_call: TRBJ1-4
d_call: NA
v_call: TRBV5-1
cdr3_aa: CASTPGATNEKLFF
cdr3_nt: TGCGCCAGCACTCCGGGGGCGACTAATGAAAAACTGTTTTTT

clone_size: NA
j_call: TRBJ1-2
d_call: NA
v_call: TRBV10-3
cdr3_aa: CAISESGQNYGYTF
cdr3_nt: TGTGCCATCAGTGAGTCTGGACAAAACTATGGCTACACCTTC

clone_size: NA
j_call: TRBJ1-4
d_call: NA
v_call: TRBV2
cdr3_aa: CASSPHEKLFF
cdr3_nt: TGTGCCAGCAGCCCCCACGAAAAACTGTTTTTT

clone_size: NA
j_call: TRBJ2-1
d_call: TRBD1
v_call: TRBV4-1
cdr3_aa: CASSQESRGRNEQFF
cdr3_nt: TGCGCCAGCAGCCAAGAAAGCAGGGGGCGCAATGAGCAGTTCTTC

clone_size: NA
j_call: TRBJ2-2
d_call: NA
v_call: TRBV28
cdr3_aa: CASSLYIRTGELFF
cdr3_nt: TGTGCCAGCAGTTTATATATTCGGACCGGGGAGCTGTTTTTT

clone_size: once
j_call: TRBJ1-6
d_call: NA
v_call: TRBV5-4
cdr3_aa: CASSLEMDGIQF
cdr3_nt: TGTGCCAGCAGCTTGGAGATGGACGGGATTCAGTTT

clone_size: NA
j_call: TRBJ2-3
d_call: NA
v_call: TRBV11-1
cdr3_aa: CASSLPRVTDTQYF
cdr3_nt: TGTGCCAGCAGCTTACCACGGGTCACAGATACGCAGTATTTT

clone_size: NA
j_call: TRBJ2-7
d_call: TRBD1
v_call: TRBV11-3
cdr3_aa: CASSRDSLTRYF
cdr3_nt: TGTGCCAGCAGCCGGGACAGCCTCACAAGGTACTTC

clone_size: NA
j_call: TRBJ2-7
d_call: TRBD1
v_call: TRBV2
cdr3_aa: CASDRQGSYEQYF
cdr3_nt: TGTGCCAGCGACCGACAGGGTTCCTACGAGCAGTACTTC

clone_size: NA
j_call: TRBJ2-7
d_call: NA
v_call: TRBV2
cdr3_aa: CASSILGGGYYEQYF
cdr3_nt: TGTGCCAGCAGTATTCTTGGGGGCGGGTACTACGAGCAGTACTTC

clone_size: NA
j_call: TRBJ2-7
d_call: TRBD2
v_call: TRBV30
cdr3_aa: CAWSVGGVSYEQYF
cdr3_nt: TGTGCCTGGAGTGTCGGGGGGGTTTCCTACGAGCAGTACTTC

clone_size: NA
j_call: TRBJ2-3
d_call: NA
v_call: TRBV27
cdr3_aa: CASSAQGGDTQYF
cdr3_nt: TGTGCCAGCAGTGCTCAGGGGGGAGATACGCAGTATTTT

clone_size: NA
j_call: TRBJ2-5
d_call: TRBD1
v_call: TRBV18
cdr3_aa: CASSPDREETQYF
cdr3_nt: TGTGCCAGCTCACCAGACAGGGAAGAGACCCAGTACTTC

clone_size: NA
j_call: TRBJ1-5
d_call: NA
v_call: TRBV27
cdr3_aa: CASSLQGVNQPQHF
cdr3_nt: TGTGCCAGCAGTTTACAAGGGGTGAATCAGCCCCAGCATTTT

clone_size: NA
j_call: TRBJ2-3
d_call: NA
v_call: TRBV6-6
cdr3_aa: CASSYEGDTQYF
cdr3_nt: TGTGCCAGCAGTTATGAAGGAGATACGCAGTATTTT

clone_size: NA
j_call: TRBJ2-5
d_call: TRBD2
v_call: TRBV18
cdr3_aa: CASSPPRLAGAETQYF
cdr3_nt: TGTGCCAGCTCACCCCCCCGACTAGCTGGTGCGGAGACCCAGTACTTC

clone_size: NA
j_call: TRBJ2-7
d_call: TRBD1
v_call: TRBV30
cdr3_aa: CASTALDRGRSYEQYF
cdr3_nt: TGTGCCTCGACAGCTCTGGACAGGGGGAGGTCCTACGAGCAGTACTTC

clone_size: NA
j_call: TRBJ2-7
d_call: TRBD2
v_call: TRBV4-1
cdr3_aa: CASSPGLAGAYEQYF
cdr3_nt: TGCGCCAGCAGCCCGGGACTAGCGGGCGCCTACGAGCAGTACTTC

clone_size: few
j_call: TRBJ2-7
d_call: TRBD2
v_call: TRBV28
cdr3_aa: CASSPGLAGVEQYF
cdr3_nt: TGTGCCAGCAGCCCGGGACTAGCGGGAGTCGAGCAGTACTTC

clone_size: NA
j_call: TRBJ2-7
d_call: NA
v_call: TRBV7-9
cdr3_aa: CASTLTSFHEQYF
cdr3_nt: TGTGCCAGCACCCTTACTAGCTTCCACGAGCAGTACTTC